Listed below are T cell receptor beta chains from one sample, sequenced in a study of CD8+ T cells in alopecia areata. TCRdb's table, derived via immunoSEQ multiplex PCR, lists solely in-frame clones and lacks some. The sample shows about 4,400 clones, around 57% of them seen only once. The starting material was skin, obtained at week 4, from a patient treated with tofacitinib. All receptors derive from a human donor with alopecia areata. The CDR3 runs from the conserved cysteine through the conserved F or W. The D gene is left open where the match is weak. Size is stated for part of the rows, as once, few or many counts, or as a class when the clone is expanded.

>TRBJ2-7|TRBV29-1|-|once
CSVEGDNKPYEQYF
TGCAGCGTTGAGGGGGACAACAAACCCTACGAGCAGTACTTC
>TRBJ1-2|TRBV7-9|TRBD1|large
CASSSGRDSFYGGYTF
TGTGCCAGCAGCTCGGGCCGGGACAGCTTTTATGGAGGCTACACCTTC
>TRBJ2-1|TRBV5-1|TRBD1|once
CASSWTGWNEQFF
TGCGCCAGCAGCTGGACAGGGTGGAATGAGCAGTTCTTC
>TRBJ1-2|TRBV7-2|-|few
CASRNLVYYGYTF
TGTGCCAGTAGGAACTTGGTTTACTATGGCTACACCTTC
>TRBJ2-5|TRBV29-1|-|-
CSAQGGQETQYF
TGCAGCGCTCAGGGGGGGCAAGAGACCCAGTACTTC
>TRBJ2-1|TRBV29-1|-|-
CSVPGQPLFF
TGCAGCGTCCCCGGACAGCCTCTGTTCTTC
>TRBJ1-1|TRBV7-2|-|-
CASPFTEAFF
TGTGCCAGCCCGTTCACTGAAGCTTTCTTT
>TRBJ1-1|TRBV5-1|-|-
CASSFQRRTEAFF
TGCGCCAGCAGCTTCCAACGCCGGACTGAAGCTTTCTTT
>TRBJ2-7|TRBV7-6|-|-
CASSPGYGLRYYEQYF
TGTGCCAGCAGCCCGGGTTATGGGTTGCGCTACTACGAGCAGTACTTC
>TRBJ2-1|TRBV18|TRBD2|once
CASSPTAGGKQFF
TGTGCCAGCTCACCAACAGCGGGGGGGAAGCAGTTCTTC
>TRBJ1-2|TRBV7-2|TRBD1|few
CASSPEGQGAQGYTF
TGTGCCAGCAGCCCAGAGGGACAGGGGGCGCAAGGCTACACCTTC
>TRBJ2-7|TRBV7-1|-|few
CASSPSTGPYEQYF
TGTGCCAGCAGCCCGTCGACAGGACCCTACGAGCAGTACTTC
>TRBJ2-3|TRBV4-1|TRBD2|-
CASSQLAGGLTSTDTQYF
TGCGCCAGCAGCCAACTAGCGGGAGGGCTGACTAGCACAGATACGCAGTATTTT
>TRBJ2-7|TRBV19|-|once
CASSLGLGLFGTTSYEQYF
TGTGCCAGTAGCCTTGGCCTCGGACTTTTCGGGACCACCTCCTACGAGCAGTACTTC
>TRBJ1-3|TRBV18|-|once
CASSPPDGTGNTIYF
TGTGCCAGCTCACCGCCGGACGGGACAGGAAACACCATATATTTT
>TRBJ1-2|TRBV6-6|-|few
CASQKVSAPYGYTF
TGTGCCAGCCAAAAGGTGTCAGCGCCTTATGGCTACACCTTC
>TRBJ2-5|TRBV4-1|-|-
CASSPGTAGKGETQYF
TGCGCCAGCAGCCCGGGGACCGCGGGGAAGGGAGAGACCCAGTACTTC
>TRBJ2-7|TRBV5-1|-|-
CASSLGPLEQYF
TGCGCCAGCAGCTTGGGTCCCCTAGAGCAGTACTTC
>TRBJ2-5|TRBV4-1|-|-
CASSQDLRAQYF
TGCGCCAGCAGCCAGGATCTGAGGGCCCAGTACTTC
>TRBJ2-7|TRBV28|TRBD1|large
CASNDGTGIYEQYF
TGTGCCAGCAACGACGGGACAGGAATATATGAGCAGTACTTC
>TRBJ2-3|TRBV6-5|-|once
CASSPGTDRYF
TGTGCCAGCAGTCCGGGGACCGACCGGTACTTT
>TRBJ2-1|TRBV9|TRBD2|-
CASSVITSGSSYNEQFF
TGTGCCAGCAGCGTAATCACTAGCGGGAGTAGCTACAATGAGCAGTTCTTC
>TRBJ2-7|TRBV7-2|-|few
CASSFTFLYEQYF
TGTGCCAGCAGCTTCACTTTCCTCTACGAGCAGTACTTC
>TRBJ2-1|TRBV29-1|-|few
CSAIYNEQFF
TGCAGCGCAATCTACAATGAGCAGTTCTTC
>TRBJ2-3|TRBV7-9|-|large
CASSLVAGFLTDTQYF
TGTGCCAGCAGCTTAGTCGCAGGGTTTTTGACAGATACGCAGTATTTT
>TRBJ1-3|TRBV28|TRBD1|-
CASSSGQGGAGNTIYF
TGTGCCAGCAGTTCCGGACAGGGGGGGGCTGGAAACACCATATATTTT
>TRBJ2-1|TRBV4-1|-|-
CASSWWGREFHEQFF
TGCGCCAGCAGCTGGTGGGGGCGGGAGTTCCATGAGCAGTTCTTC
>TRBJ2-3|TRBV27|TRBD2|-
CASSKSAGSGLADTDTQYF
TGTGCCAGCAGCAAATCGGCCGGCTCGGGACTAGCGGACACAGATACGCAGTATTTT
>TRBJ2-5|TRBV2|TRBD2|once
CASSEAGLAGVTGETQYF
TGTGCCAGCAGTGAAGCCGGACTAGCGGGAGTAACCGGGGAGACCCAGTACTTC
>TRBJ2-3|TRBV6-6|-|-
CASSLESGGTDTQYF
TGTGCCAGCAGTTTAGAATCAGGGGGCACAGATACGCAGTATTTT
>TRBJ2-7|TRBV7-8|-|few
CASSPLSGSPLYEQYF
TGTGCCAGCAGCCCTCTTAGCGGAAGCCCCCTCTACGAGCAGTACTTC
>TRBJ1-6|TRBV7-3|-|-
CASSPGGYNSPLHF
TGTGCCAGCAGCCCGGGGGGGTATAATTCACCCCTCCACTTT
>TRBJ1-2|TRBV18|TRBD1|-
CASSPVTGLNYGYTF
TGTGCCAGCTCACCAGTGACAGGGCTGAACTATGGCTACACCTTC
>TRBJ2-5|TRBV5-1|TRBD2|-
CASSRQLAGGEETQYF
TGCGCCAGCAGCCGACAACTAGCGGGAGGGGAGGAGACCCAGTACTTC
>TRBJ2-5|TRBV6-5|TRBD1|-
CASSPGTGVRETQYF
TGTGCCAGCAGTCCCGGGACAGGGGTTAGGGAGACCCAGTACTTC
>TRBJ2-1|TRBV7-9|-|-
CASSFGSGVGFF
TGTGCCAGCAGCTTTGGATCCGGGGTGGGGTTCTTC
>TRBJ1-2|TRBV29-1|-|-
CSVGQLYGYTF
TGCAGCGTTGGACAGCTCTATGGCTACACCTTC
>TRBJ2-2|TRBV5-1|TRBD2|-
CASSSPTSGTLELFF
TGCGCCAGCTCCTCCCCTACTAGCGGGACCTTAGAGCTGTTTTTT
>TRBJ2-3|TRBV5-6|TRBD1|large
CASTRTGGTDTQYF
TGTGCCAGCACCCGGACAGGGGGTACAGATACGCAGTATTTT
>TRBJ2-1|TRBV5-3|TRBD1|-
CASSTGQGFGQFF
TGTGCCAGCAGCACGGGACAGGGGTTCGGGCAGTTCTTC